The 8 T cell receptor beta chains below were found in one sample sequenced in a study of T-cell reconstitution after alpha-beta-depleted transplantation in children. The TCRbeta library was prepared with unique molecular identifiers. TCRdb reanalysed the PCR reads using MiXCR and keeps one entry per CDR3 protein. This sample has about 440,000 distinct CDR3 sequences, with 43% found just once. The sample here was PBMCs, taken before TCRalphabeta/CD19-depleted stem cell transplant. These receptors came from a girl aged 2-10 years with aplastic anemia, due to receive a stem cell transplant.

V usage is TRBV28 and J usage is TRBJ2-7; 8 bases are a match to TRBD2. The V gene end was trimmed by 5 bases and the J gene end by 3 bases; junction bases not matched to a gene: 9. Germline loops: CDR1 MDHEN, CDR2 SYDVKM. The CDR3 runs to 15 residues. The CDR3 region has the DNA TGTGCCAGCAGTCCCTCCGGGACTAGTAACTACGAGCAGTACTTC. Amino acids: CASSPSGTSNYEQYF.

This clonotype was counted only a few times. The chain carries TRBV10-3 and TRBJ2-7, with TRBD2 identical over 7 bases. This CDR3 contains 14 residues. After removal of 6 bases from V and 0 bases from J, the junction contained 5 bases not matched to a gene. Germline-derived CDR1 and CDR2 are ENHRY and SYGVKD. The CDR3 DNA is TGTGCCATCAGGGCGGGGGTGCGCTCCTACGAGCAGTACTTC. Its translation is CAIRAGVRSYEQYF.

This clonotype has at least ten counts. The CDR3 nucleotides read TGTGCCAGCAGCCAGAGCGGGAGAGGGGATGAGCAGTTCTTC. The encoded protein is CASSQSGRGDEQFF. This sequence joins TRBV3-1 and TRBJ2-1, with TRBD2 matching over 8 bases. Germline CDR1 is LGHDT and CDR2 is YNNKEL (reference sequence). The CDR3 runs 14 residues. V was clipped by 3 bases and J by 8 bases; unmatched bases: 6.

This clonotype has more than one count but fewer than ten. The gene calls are TRBV20-1 and TRBJ1-3; D perhaps matches TRBD1 (5 bases). Trimming removed 0 bases from V and 0 bases from J, with 9 bases in between. This CDR3 comprises 15 residues. Germline CDR1 is DFQATT and CDR2 is SNEGSKA (reference sequence). CDR3 sequence (DNA): TGCAGTGCTAGAGATCAGGGCTACTCTGGAAACACCATATATTTT. As protein: CSARDQGYSGNTIYF.

V and J are TRBV29-1 and TRBJ2-5; D is uncertain. The CDR3 is 11 residues long. Trimming removed 6 bases at V and 1 base at J, with 6 bases between. The germline gives CDR1 SQVTM, CDR2 ANQGSEA. The CDR3 sequence: CSVIPQETQYF. As DNA, the CDR3 is TGCAGCGTGATACCCCAAGAGACCCAGTACTTC.

The J gene is TRBJ2-7, the V gene TRBV10-3; D is undetermined. Trimming took 0 bases from V and 2 from J, leaving 5 bases between them. This CDR3 contains 13 residues. Per germline, CDR1 ENHRY and CDR2 SYGVKD. This CDR3 is CAISESRTYEQYF. CDR3 coding DNA: TGTGCCATCAGTGAGTCAAGGACCTACGAGCAGTACTTC.

This clonotype showed up just a few times. The chain employs TRBV6-2 or TRBV6-3 and TRBJ2-7; 7 bases are shared with TRBD1. Germline CDR1 is MNHEY and CDR2 is SVGEGT. The CDR3 spans 18 residues. With 5 bases clipped from V and 0 bases from J, the junction kept 16 bases outside the gene matches. The CDR3 region is CASSASPHTGAFSYEQYF. The CDR3 coding sequence is TGTGCCAGCAGTGCCTCCCCCCACACAGGGGCCTTCTCCTACGAGCAGTACTTC.

This chain links TRBV12-3 or TRBV12-4 with TRBJ1-3; TRBD1 matches at 7 bases. Trimming removed 5 bases from V and 4 bases from J; junction bases left unmatched: 8. The CDR3 is 15 amino acids. The chain's CDR3 is CASSPKTGSGNTIYF. CDR3 DNA sequence: TGTGCCAGCAGTCCCAAGACAGGGTCGGGAAACACCATATATTTT.